This TCR beta chain originates from a study of PD-L1 blockade in urothelial cancer. V trimming: 5 bases; J trimming: 4 bases; junction bases outside the gene matches: 5. Germline V CDR1 and CDR2: MNHEY, SVGAGI. There are 14 residues in the CDR3. Time point reported: pretreatment peripheral blood. Urothelial carcinoma, locally advanced or metastatic, affected the patients. This table comes from immunoSEQ multiplex PCR, and its TCRdb copy is limited to in-frame clones, with some not included. The sample shows 72,000 or so clones, approximately 84% of them seen only once. The sample was PBMCs, taken around atezolizumab (anti-PD-L1) treatment. The receptor comes from a man aged 55 to 70 with urothelial cancer. The V and J genes are TRBV6-5 and TRBJ1-1; the match to TRBD1 covers 9 bases. In DNA form, the CDR3 reads TGTGCCAGCAGTCTACAGGGGGCTGGCACTGAAGCTTTCTTT. It translates to CASSLQGAGTEAFF.